This TCR beta chain was sequenced during a study of cytomegalovirus exposure and HLA in healthy donors. Study-level background: Of the donors genotyped, 300 to 500 in all, 75% to 85% fell in the Caucasian-associated ancestry cluster.

About this clone: Antigen specificity is unknown.

Healthy bone marrow donors made up the donors. Germline V gene data show CDR1 as SGHNT and CDR2 as YYREEE (reference sequence). The V segment lost 3 bases and the J segment 4 bases; nucleotides outside the gene matches: 5. This CDR3 has 14 residues. General study points: Later analysis demonstrated an association between a missense DCLRE1C variant and TCR beta V- and J-gene trimming. Among TCR beta chains, those listed as cytomegalovirus-associated numbered over 150.

Both 60 Vbeta primers and 13 Jbeta primers went into the PCR. Produced via immunoSEQ multiplex PCR; TCRdb's table is partial and in-frame only. Here the sample spans some 160,000 clones, around 79% being singletons. Input material: PBMCs. This chain connects TRBV5-4 to TRBJ2-3; 7 bases line up with TRBD1. This receptor was identified in a woman in her 30s in good health and CMV-seronegative. The CDR3 nucleotides read TGTGCCAGCAGCTCTGGGACAGTTCCAGATACGCAGTATTTT. It translates to CASSSGTVPDTQYF.